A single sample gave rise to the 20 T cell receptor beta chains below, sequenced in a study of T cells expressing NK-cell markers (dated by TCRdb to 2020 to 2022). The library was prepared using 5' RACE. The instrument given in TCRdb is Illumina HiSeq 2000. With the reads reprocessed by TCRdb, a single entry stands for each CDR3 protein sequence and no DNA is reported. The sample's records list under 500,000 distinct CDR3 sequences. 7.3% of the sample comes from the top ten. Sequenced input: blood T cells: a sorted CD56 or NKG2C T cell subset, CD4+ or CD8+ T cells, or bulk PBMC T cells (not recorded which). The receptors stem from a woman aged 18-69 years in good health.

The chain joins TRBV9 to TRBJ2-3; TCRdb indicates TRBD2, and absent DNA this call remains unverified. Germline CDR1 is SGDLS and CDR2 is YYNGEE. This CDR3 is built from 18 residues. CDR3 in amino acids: CASSTQTGLAGYTDTQYF.

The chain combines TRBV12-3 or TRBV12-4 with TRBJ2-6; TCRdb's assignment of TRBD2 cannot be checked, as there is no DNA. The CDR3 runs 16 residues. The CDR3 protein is CASTTSGRAGANVLTF.

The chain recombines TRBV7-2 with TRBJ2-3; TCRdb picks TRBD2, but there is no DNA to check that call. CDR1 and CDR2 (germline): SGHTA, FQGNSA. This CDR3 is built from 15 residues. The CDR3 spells CASTRAGGRGDTQYF.

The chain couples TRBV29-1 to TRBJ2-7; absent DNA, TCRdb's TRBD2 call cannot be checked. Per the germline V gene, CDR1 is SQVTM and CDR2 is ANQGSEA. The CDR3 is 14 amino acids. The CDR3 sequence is CSVEGGGLTYEQYF.

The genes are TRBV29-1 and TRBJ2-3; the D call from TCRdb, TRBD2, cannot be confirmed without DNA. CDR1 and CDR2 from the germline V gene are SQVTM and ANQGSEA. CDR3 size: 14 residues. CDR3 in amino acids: CSGRSAPSTDTQYF.

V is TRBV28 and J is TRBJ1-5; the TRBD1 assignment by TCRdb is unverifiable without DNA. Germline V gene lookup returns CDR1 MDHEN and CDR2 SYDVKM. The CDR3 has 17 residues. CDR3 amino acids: CASRPGQPNYSNQPQHF.

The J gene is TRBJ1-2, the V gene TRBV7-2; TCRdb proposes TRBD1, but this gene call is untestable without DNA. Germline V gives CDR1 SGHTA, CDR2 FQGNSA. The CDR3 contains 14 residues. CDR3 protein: CASTFLQGAGGYTF.

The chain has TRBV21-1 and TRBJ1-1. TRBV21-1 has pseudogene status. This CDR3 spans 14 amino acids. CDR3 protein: CASSKGVGNTEAFF.

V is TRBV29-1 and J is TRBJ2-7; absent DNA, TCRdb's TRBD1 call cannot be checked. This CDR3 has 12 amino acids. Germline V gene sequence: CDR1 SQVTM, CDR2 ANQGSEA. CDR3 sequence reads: CSYRQGAVEQYF.

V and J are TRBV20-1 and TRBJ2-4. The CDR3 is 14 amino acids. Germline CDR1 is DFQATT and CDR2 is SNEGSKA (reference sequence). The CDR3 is CSASLSGTKNIQYF.

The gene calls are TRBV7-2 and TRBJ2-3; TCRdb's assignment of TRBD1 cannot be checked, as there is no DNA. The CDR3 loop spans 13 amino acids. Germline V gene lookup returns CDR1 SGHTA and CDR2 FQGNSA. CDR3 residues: CASSLQGQDTQYF.

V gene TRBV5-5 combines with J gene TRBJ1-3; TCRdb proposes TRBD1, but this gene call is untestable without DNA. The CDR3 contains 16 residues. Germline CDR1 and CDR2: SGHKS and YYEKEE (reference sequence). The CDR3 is CASSPNQGISGNTIYF.

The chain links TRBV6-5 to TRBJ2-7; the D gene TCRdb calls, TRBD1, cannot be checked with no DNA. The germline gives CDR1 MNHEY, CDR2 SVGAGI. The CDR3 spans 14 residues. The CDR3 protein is CASSYLRAGYEQYF.

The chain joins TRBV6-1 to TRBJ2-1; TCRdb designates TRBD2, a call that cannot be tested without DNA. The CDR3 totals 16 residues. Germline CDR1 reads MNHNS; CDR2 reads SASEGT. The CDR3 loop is CASRGLAGSSYNEQFF.

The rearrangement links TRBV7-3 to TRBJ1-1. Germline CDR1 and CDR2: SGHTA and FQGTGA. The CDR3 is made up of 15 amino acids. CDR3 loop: CASSLGTISGTEAFF. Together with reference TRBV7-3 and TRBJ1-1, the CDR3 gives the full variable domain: GAGVSQTPSNKVTEKGKYVELRCDPISGHTALYWYRQSLGQGPEFLIYFQGTGAADDSGLPNDRFFAVRPEGSVSTLKIQRTERGDSAVYLCASSLGTISGTEAFFGQGTRLTVV.

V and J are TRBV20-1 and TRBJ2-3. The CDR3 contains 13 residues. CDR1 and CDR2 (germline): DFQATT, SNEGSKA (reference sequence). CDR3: CSARKPSTDTQYF.

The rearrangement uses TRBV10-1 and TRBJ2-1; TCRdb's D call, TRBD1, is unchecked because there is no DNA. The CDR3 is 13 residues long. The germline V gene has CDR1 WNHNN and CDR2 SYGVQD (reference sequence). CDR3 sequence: CASSLSLGDEQFF.

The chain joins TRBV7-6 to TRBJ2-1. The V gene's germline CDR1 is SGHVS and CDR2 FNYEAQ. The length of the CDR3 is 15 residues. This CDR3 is CASSSDMGSYNEQFF.

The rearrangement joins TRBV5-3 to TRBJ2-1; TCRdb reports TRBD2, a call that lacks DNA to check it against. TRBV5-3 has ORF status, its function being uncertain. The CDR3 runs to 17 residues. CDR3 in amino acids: CARSSAGSGTSYNEQFF.

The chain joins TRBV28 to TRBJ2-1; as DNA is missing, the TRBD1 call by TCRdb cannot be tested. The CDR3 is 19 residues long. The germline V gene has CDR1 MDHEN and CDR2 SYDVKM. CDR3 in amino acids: CASSLVASGRGGAGNEQFF.